Listed here are 30 T cell receptor beta chains from one sample, sequenced in a study of OX40 agonist ivuxolimab in advanced cancers. Using immunoSEQ multiplex PCR, the repertoire was profiled, and TCRdb retains in-frame clones only, with some absent. The data contain nearly 85,000 clones, 70% to 90% of them singletons. The sample consisted of CD4+ or CD8+ T cells sorted from blood, taken in a trial of the OX40 agonist ivuxolimab. Source of these receptors: an adult with an advanced solid tumor such as melanoma, head and neck, liver or kidney cancer.

This clone was picked up a small number of times. The J gene is TRBJ1-5, the V gene TRBV28, with 8 bases identical to TRBD1. V was clipped by 6 bases and J by 7 bases; unmatched bases: 8. This CDR3 contains 14 residues. Germline-derived CDR1 and CDR2 are MDHEN and SYDVKM. CDR3 loop: CASRGSGGGQPQHF. For the CDR3, the DNA is TGTGCCAGCAGGGGGTCAGGGGGCGGACAGCCCCAGCATTTT. Combining the CDR3 with reference TRBV28 and TRBJ1-5 gives the whole variable domain DVKVTQSSRYLVKRTGEKVFLECVQDMDHENMFWYRQDPGLGLRLIYFSYDVKMKEKGDIPEGYSVSREKKERFSLILESASTNQTSMYLCASRGSGGGQPQHFGDGTRLSIL.

The chain combines TRBV6-1 with TRBJ1-4; D is possibly TRBD1 (5 bases). The germline V gene encodes CDR1 MNHNS and CDR2 SASEGT. The CDR3 is 14 residues long. V gave up 6 bases and J gave up 5 bases, with 13 bases separating them. The CDR3 region is CASSPRGRNEKLFF. DNA for the CDR3: TGTGCCAGCAGCCCAAGGGGAAGGAATGAAAAACTGTTTTTT.

The chain uses TRBV5-1 and TRBJ1-3, with D tentatively TRBD1 (5 bases). The germline V gene has CDR1 SGHRS and CDR2 YFSETQ. The length of the CDR3 is 16 residues. V was cut by 0 bases and J by 0 bases, with 10 bases left in between. Here the CDR3 DNA reads TGCGCCAGCAGCTTGGGGGGCAGCTTCTCTGGAAACACCATATATTTT. This codes for CASSLGGSFSGNTIYF.

The rearrangement uses TRBV19 and TRBJ1-6; D ambiguous. CDR3 length: 17 residues. V lost 8 bases and J lost 6, with 23 bases in between. The germline V gene encodes CDR1 LNHDA and CDR2 SQIVND (reference sequence). CDR3 sequence reads: CASARGRTRDANSPLHF. CDR3 DNA: TGTGCCAGTGCCCGGGGTAGGACCCGGGATGCTAATTCACCCCTCCACTTT.

The gene calls are TRBV5-1 and TRBJ2-5; 7 bases agree with TRBD1. Germline values: CDR1 SGHRS, CDR2 YFSETQ. The CDR3 consists of 14 residues. With V trimmed by 1 base and J by 9 bases, 9 bases remained unmatched. The CDR3 nucleotides read TGCGCCAGCAGCTTGCGTGAGGGGGCGGAGGCCCAGTACTTC. This codes for CASSLREGAEAQYF. The whole variable domain, remainder taken from reference TRBV5-1 and TRBJ2-5, is KAGVTQTPRYLIKTRGQQVTLSCSPISGHRSVSWYQQTPGQGLQFLFEYFSETQRNKGNFPGRFSGRQFSNSRSEMNVSTLELGDSALYLCASSLREGAEAQYFGPGTRLLVL.

The chain joins TRBV20-1 to TRBJ1-2; no clear D. Germline CDR1 DFQATT, CDR2 SNEGSKA (reference sequence). V was shortened by 3 bases and J by 2 bases, with 4 bases between the two germline ends. The CDR3 is 11 residues long. CDR3 in DNA: TGCAGTGCTAGCCCAAACTATGGCTACACCTTC. Amino acid sequence: CSASPNYGYTF.

The V call is TRBV4-3, the J call TRBJ1-5; D unclear. The germline gives CDR1 LGHNA, CDR2 YSLEER. V lost 0 bases and J 1 base, leaving 7 bases between the germline ends. CDR3 size: 15 residues. CDR3 region: CASSQDVGSNQPQHF. DNA of the CDR3: TGCGCCAGCAGCCAAGACGTGGGCAGCAATCAGCCCCAGCATTTT.

This clone was found a few times. The chain links TRBV11-1 to TRBJ1-2; D remains ambiguous. The length of the CDR3 is 14 residues. V lost 5 bases, J lost 8 bases, and 18 bases lay in between. Germline V gene lookup returns CDR1 SGHAT and CDR2 FQDESV (reference sequence). Here the CDR3 reads CASSHGLGAGGYTF. CDR3 bases: TGTGCCAGCAGCCACGGACTGGGAGCGGGGGGCTACACCTTC. The whole variable domain, filled in from reference TRBV11-1 and TRBJ1-2, reads EAEVAQSPRYKITEKSQAVAFWCDPISGHATLYWYRQILGQGPELLVQFQDESVVDDSQLPKDRFSAERLKGVDSTLKIQPAELGDSAMYLCASSHGLGAGGYTFGSGTRLTVV.

The chain links TRBV7-2 to TRBJ2-7, with D possibly being TRBD1 or TRBD2 (6 bases each). This CDR3 contains 16 residues. Trimming removed 5 bases at V and 0 bases at J, with 17 bases between. The germline CDR1 and CDR2 sequences are SGHTA and FQGNSA. The CDR3 loop reads CASSRALGGYSYEQYF. DNA of the CDR3: TGTGCCAGCAGCAGGGCGCTGGGGGGCTACTCCTACGAGCAGTACTTC. Using reference TRBV7-2 and TRBJ2-7 for the parts outside the CDR3, the full variable domain is GAGVSQSPSNKVTEKGKDVELRCDPISGHTALYWYRQSLGQGLEFLIYFQGNSAPDKSGLPSDRFSAERTGGSVSTLTIQRTQQEDSAVYLCASSRALGGYSYEQYFGPGTRLTVT.

This rearrangement joins TRBV6-6 to TRBJ2-2; the D call may be TRBD1 or TRBD2 (5 bases each). The CDR3 runs to 14 residues. V lost 2 bases to trimming and J lost 3 bases, with 7 bases between them. Germline CDR1 and CDR2: MNHNY and SVGAGI (reference sequence). The CDR3 region has the DNA TGTGCCAGCAGTTACAGGGGAGACACCGGGGAGCTGTTTTTT. Protein product: CASSYRGDTGELFF.

The chain employs TRBV5-6 and TRBJ1-2, with TRBD1 as a possible D gene (5 bases). This CDR3 region has 14 residues. Trimming took off 5 bases at V and 4 bases at J, with 15 bases between the two ends. Germline CDR1 and CDR2: SGHDT and YYEEEE. CDR3 loop: CASRSQGNSYGYTF. As DNA, the CDR3 is TGTGCCAGCAGGTCTCAGGGTAATTCCTATGGCTACACCTTC.

This chain uses TRBV30 with TRBJ2-2, with 7 bases matching TRBD2. J gave up 6 bases and V 0 bases, and 1 base lay outside the gene matches. This CDR3 comprises 13 residues. Germline lookup yields CDR1 GTSNPN and CDR2 SVGIG (reference sequence). CDR3 DNA sequence: TGTGCCTGGAGTGTACGGGGGGCCGGGGAGCTGTTTTTT. Translating gives CAWSVRGAGELFF. The variable domain in full, completed from reference TRBV30 and TRBJ2-2, reads SQTIHQWPATLVQPVGSPLSLECTVEGTSNPNLYWYRQAAGRGLQLLFYSVGIGQISSEVPQNLSASRPQDRQFILSSKKLLLSDSGFYLCAWSVRGAGELFFGEGSRLTVL.

This chain links TRBV7-6 with TRBJ2-5; 7 bases align to TRBD1. J lost 2 bases, V lost 6 bases, and 0 bases had no gene match. Germline V gives CDR1 SGHVS, CDR2 FNYEAQ. There are 12 residues in the CDR3. CDR3 DNA: TGTGCCAGCAGGACAGGGCAAGAGACCCAGTACTTC. Residues: CASRTGQETQYF.

The chain recombines TRBV7-9 with TRBJ1-2, with TRBD1 matching 8 bases. V dropped 5 bases and J dropped 8; count of bases not matched to a gene: 13. This CDR3 is built from 15 residues. Germline V gene lookup returns CDR1 SEHNR and CDR2 FQNEAQ (reference sequence). The CDR3 DNA sequence: TGTGCCAGCAGCCGATCGAGGCAGGGGGCGCGAGGCTACACCTTC. This translates into CASSRSRQGARGYTF. Complete variable domain (other parts from reference TRBV7-9 and TRBJ1-2): DTGVSQNPRHKITKRGQNVTFRCDPISEHNRLYWYRQTLGQGPEFLTYFQNEAQLEKSRLLSDRFSAERPKGSFSTLEIQRTEQGDSAMYLCASSRSRQGARGYTFGSGTRLTVV.

This chain uses TRBV29-1 with TRBJ2-3; 14 bases are a match to TRBD2. The germline gives CDR1 SQVTM, CDR2 ANQGSEA. This CDR3 is 13 amino acids long. After removal of 7 bases from V and 7 bases from J, the junction contained 4 bases not matched to a gene. CDR3 DNA sequence: TGCAGCGCAGGACTAGCGGGGGGAAATACGCAGTATTTT. Encoded protein: CSAGLAGGNTQYF.

The chain is built from TRBV7-2 and TRBJ1-2; D uncertain. The CDR3 covers 14 residues. Trimming took 5 bases from V and 3 from J, leaving 13 bases between them. CDR1 and CDR2 (germline): SGHTA, FQGNSA. CDR3 loop: CASSPIWRDYGYTF. The CDR3 nucleotides are TGTGCCAGCAGCCCAATCTGGCGGGACTATGGCTACACCTTC.

The chain carries TRBV5-5 and TRBJ1-4; unclear D gene. V was clipped by 2 bases and J by 2 bases, with 4 bases between them. Germline V lookup: CDR1 SGHKS, CDR2 YYEKEE (reference sequence). The CDR3 extends over 13 amino acids. In nucleotides, the CDR3 is TGTGCCAGCAGCTTCCTTACTAATGAAAAACTGTTTTTT. Translating it yields CASSFLTNEKLFF.

The chain employs TRBV4-3 and TRBJ1-3, with TRBD1 identical over 12 bases. This CDR3 region has 18 residues. Germline V CDR1 and CDR2: LGHNA, YSLEER. V lost 2 bases and J lost 5; bases outside the gene matches: 10. DNA of the CDR3: TGCGCCAGCAGCCAACAAATAAGGGGACAGGGGGCTAGAAACACCATATATTTT. This encodes CASSQQIRGQGARNTIYF.

The chain recombines TRBV30 with TRBJ1-5; 7 bases are shared with TRBD1. The V gene's germline CDR1 is GTSNPN and CDR2 SVGIG (reference sequence). This CDR3 has 14 residues. V shed 0 bases and J 6 bases; nucleotides not matched to a gene: 5. The CDR3 protein is CAWSVRQGGQPQHF. The CDR3 DNA sequence: TGTGCCTGGAGTGTAAGACAGGGCGGTCAGCCCCAGCATTTT. Full variable domain (outside the CDR3, taken from reference TRBV30 and TRBJ1-5): SQTIHQWPATLVQPVGSPLSLECTVEGTSNPNLYWYRQAAGRGLQLLFYSVGIGQISSEVPQNLSASRPQDRQFILSSKKLLLSDSGFYLCAWSVRQGGQPQHFGDGTRLSIL.

The chain couples TRBV7-8 to TRBJ2-3, with 8 bases lining up with TRBD2. The CDR3 spans 17 residues. V dropped 1 base and J dropped 2; count of bases not matched to a gene: 8. Germline V gene data show CDR1 as SGHVS and CDR2 as FQNEAQ. CDR3 nucleotides: TGTGCCAGCAGCTTAGAAGGGCGGGGGGTTATCACAGATACGCAGTATTTT. This codes for CASSLEGRGVITDTQYF.

The chain employs TRBV19 and TRBJ2-3, with D unresolved. The CDR3 consists of 15 residues. V was cut by 0 bases and J by 0 bases, with 7 bases left in between. The germline V gene has CDR1 LNHDA and CDR2 SQIVND (reference sequence). CDR3 nucleotides: TGTGCCAGTAGTATAGAGGAAGCTAGCACAGATACGCAGTATTTT. It codes for CASSIEEASTDTQYF.

The rearrangement joins TRBV7-7 to TRBJ2-5, with D perhaps given as TRBD1 or TRBD2 (5 bases each). Between the trimmed V and J ends, which lost 2 bases and 1 base, there was a span of 8 bases. CDR1 is SSHAT and CDR2 is FNYEAQ in the germline V gene (reference sequence). The length of the CDR3 is 14 residues. This chain's CDR3 is CASSLLGGQETQYF. In DNA, the CDR3 is TGTGCCAGCAGCTTACTTGGGGGCCAAGAGACCCAGTACTTC.

V and J are TRBV7-3 and TRBJ2-7, with a possible D match to TRBD1 (5 bases). The length of the CDR3 is 13 residues. The germline gives CDR1 SGHTA, CDR2 FQGTGA. The V end lost 5 bases, the J end lost 5 bases, and 13 bases lay between the germline ends. The DNA for the CDR3 is TGTGCCAGCAGCCCCTTCCAGGGCCACGAGCAGTACTTC. It yields the protein CASSPFQGHEQYF. Complete variable domain (other parts from reference TRBV7-3 and TRBJ2-7): GAGVSQTPSNKVTEKGKYVELRCDPISGHTALYWYRQSLGQGPEFLIYFQGTGAADDSGLPNDRFFAVRPEGSVSTLKIQRTERGDSAVYLCASSPFQGHEQYFGPGTRLTVT.

The chain couples TRBV19 to TRBJ1-1; the match to TRBD1 covers 10 bases. The J segment lost 10 bases and the V segment lost 6 bases, leaving 11 bases of the junction unmatched. CDR3 size: 14 residues. Germline lookup yields CDR1 LNHDA and CDR2 SQIVND (reference sequence). CDR3 region: CASSSPSDRGGAFF. CDR3 coding DNA: TGTGCCAGTAGCTCCCCGTCGGACAGGGGGGGAGCTTTCTTT.

For the CDR3, the DNA is TGTGCCAGCAGTTACTCGTTAGGGTTGAGCATTCAGTACTTC. It specifies CASSYSLGLSIQYF. J is TRBJ2-4 and V is TRBV6-5, with D hard to call. The CDR3 consists of 14 residues. V was shortened by 0 bases and J by 9 bases, with 12 bases between the two germline ends. The germline gives CDR1 MNHEY, CDR2 SVGAGI.

This chain connects TRBV30 to TRBJ2-2; 8 nucleotides agree with TRBD1. CDR1 is GTSNPN, CDR2 SVGIG, per germline (reference sequence). V was pared by 1 base and J by 4 bases, with 5 bases of the junction left unmatched. CDR3 length: 15 amino acids. The CDR3: CAWSDRTGITGELFF. DNA of the CDR3: TGTGCCTGGAGTGACCGGACAGGGATCACCGGGGAGCTGTTTTTT.

The sample holds one count of this clone. The chain joins TRBV5-1 to TRBJ2-6, with a possible D match to TRBD1 (5 bases). The germline V and J ends were trimmed by 4 bases and 2 bases, with 10 bases remaining between them. The CDR3 is 15 residues long. Germline CDR1 SGHRS, CDR2 YFSETQ. The CDR3 sequence: CASSPQDPGANVLTF. CDR3 nucleotide sequence: TGCGCCAGCAGCCCACAGGATCCTGGGGCCAACGTCCTGACTTTC.

The table lists this clone with a few counts. The rearrangement links TRBV29-1 to TRBJ2-7, with TRBD1 matching over 10 bases. This CDR3 has 13 amino acids. With 7 bases clipped from V and 4 bases from J, the junction kept 7 bases outside the gene matches. Germline lookup yields CDR1 SQVTM and CDR2 ANQGSEA. This CDR3 is CSAAGTGVYEQYF. For the CDR3, the DNA is TGCAGCGCAGCCGGGACAGGGGTATACGAGCAGTACTTC.

The V and J genes are TRBV6-1 and TRBJ2-7; no firm D call. The CDR3 consists of 18 residues. The ends were cut back, 0 bases at V and 0 bases at J, with 18 bases in the middle. Germline CDR1 is MNHNS and CDR2 is SASEGT. CDR3 sequence: CASSEALGIGIFSYEQYF. The CDR3 nucleotides are TGTGCCAGCAGTGAAGCTTTGGGAATAGGAATATTCTCCTACGAGCAGTACTTC.

The chain links TRBV6-6 to TRBJ2-7; 11 bases align to TRBD1. J was trimmed by 7 bases and V by 7 bases; bases with no gene match: 6. This CDR3 region has 13 residues. Germline loops: CDR1 MNHNY, CDR2 SVGAGI (reference sequence). The CDR3 protein is CASTGTGGFEQYF. The CDR3 bases are TGTGCCAGCACGGGGACAGGGGGTTTTGAGCAGTACTTC.